The rows below give T cell receptor beta chains drawn from one sample of a study of blood T cell repertoires in COVID-19. Libraries were prepared by immunoSEQ multiplex PCR; TCRdb keeps only in-frame clonotypes and omits some of them. This sample has about 50,000 clones, with approximately 91% found just once. The sample was peripheral blood. These receptors were collected from a human donor in a cohort sampled during active COVID-19. Both conserved end residues are part of each CDR3. A D gene is named only where the DNA matches it firmly. Expanded clones get a size class; other rows say once, few or many, or leave the size out.

>NA|TRBJ2-3|TRBV24-1|once
TGTGCCACCAGTGATTCCCCAGGTAGCGGATACCGGGCAGATACGCAGTATTTT
CATSDSPGSGYRADTQYF
>NA|TRBJ1-3|TRBV12-3/TRBV12-4|once
TGTGCCAGCACCACTCCTCAGGGATACACCATATATTTT
CASTTPQGYTIYF
>NA|TRBJ2-3|TRBV7-2|once
TGTGCCAGCAGCCATTGGGGCAGGGGGGAGGCAGATACGCAGTATTTT
CASSHWGRGEADTQYF
>NA|TRBJ2-1|TRBV18|NA
TGTGCCAGCTCACCGAGATCAACAGGGAAAAGTGCTACCTACAATGAGCAGTTCTTC
CASSPRSTGKSATYNEQFF
>TRBD1|TRBJ2-6|TRBV7-9|NA
TGTGCCAGCAGCCCCGGACAGGCTGGGGCCAACGTCCTGACTTTC
CASSPGQAGANVLTF
>NA|TRBJ1-1|TRBV29-1|NA
TGCAGCGTTGAAGTGAGTACTGAAGCTTTCTTT
CSVEVSTEAFF
>NA|TRBJ1-6|TRBV28|NA
TGTGCCAGCAGTTACGTAGGGGGGGAGAATTCACCCCTCCACTTT
CASSYVGGENSPLHF
>NA|TRBJ1-1|TRBV21-1|NA
TGTGCCAGCACGATACCTGGGGGGGGCGCGGGGAACACTGAAGCTTTCTTT
CASTIPGGGAGNTEAFF
>NA|TRBJ2-5|TRBV28|NA
TGTGCCAGCAGGAGGAGCGTAGAGACCCAGTACTTC
CASRRSVETQYF
>NA|TRBJ2-5|TRBV7-2|NA
TGTGCCAGCAGCTTACGGGGTCAGAGTGGATGGGAGACCCAGTACTTC
CASSLRGQSGWETQYF
>TRBD1|TRBJ2-5|TRBV4-1|NA
TGCGCCAGCAGCCGCGACAGGGTTATAGGAGAGACCCAGTACTTC
CASSRDRVIGETQYF
>NA|TRBJ1-4|TRBV18|NA
TGTGCCAGCTCACCGGGACTCCTTAATGAAAAACTGTTTTTT
CASSPGLLNEKLFF
>TRBD1|TRBJ1-1|TRBV28|NA
TGTGCCAGCAGGCTTAGGACAGGGGAGAACACTGAAGCTTTCTTT
CASRLRTGENTEAFF
>TRBD1|TRBJ2-5|TRBV24-1|NA
TGTGCCACCAGTGATTTACAGGACAGGGCCGAGACCCAGTACTTC
CATSDLQDRAETQYF
>TRBD2|TRBJ2-1|TRBV30|NA
TGTGCCTGGAGTGTAAGACTAGCGGGAGTTCGGGCCGCCAATGAGCAGTTCTTC
CAWSVRLAGVRAANEQFF
>NA|TRBJ1-5|TRBV6-2/TRBV6-3|NA
TGTGCCAGCAGTTTACAGGATTATAGCAATCAGCCCCAGCATTTT
CASSLQDYSNQPQHF
>NA|TRBJ2-7|TRBV28|NA
TGTGCCAGCAGTCCCGGTGGAGGGTTACTTTACGAGCAGTACTTC
CASSPGGGLLYEQYF
>NA|TRBJ1-2|TRBV29-1|NA
TGCAGCGTTGAAGGGCCGTCGAGAGAGTCCCCGGAGACCTTC
CSVEGPSRESPETF